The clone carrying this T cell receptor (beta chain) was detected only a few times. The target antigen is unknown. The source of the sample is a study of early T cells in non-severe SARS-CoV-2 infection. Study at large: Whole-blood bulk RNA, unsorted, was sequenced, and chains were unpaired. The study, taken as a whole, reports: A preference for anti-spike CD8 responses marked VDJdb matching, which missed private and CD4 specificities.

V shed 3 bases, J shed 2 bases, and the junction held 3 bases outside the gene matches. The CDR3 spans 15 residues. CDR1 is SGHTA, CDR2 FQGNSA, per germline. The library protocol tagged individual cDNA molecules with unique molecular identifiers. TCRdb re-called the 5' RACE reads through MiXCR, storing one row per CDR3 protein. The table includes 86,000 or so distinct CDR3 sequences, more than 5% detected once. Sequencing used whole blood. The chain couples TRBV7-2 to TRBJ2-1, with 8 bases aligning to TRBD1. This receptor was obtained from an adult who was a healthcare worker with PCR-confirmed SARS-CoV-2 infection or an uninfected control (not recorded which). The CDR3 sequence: CASSLTGAPYNEQFF. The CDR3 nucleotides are TGTGCCAGCAGCTTGACAGGGGCCCCCTACAATGAGCAGTTCTTC.